The sequence of this TCR beta chain was determined in a study of blood T cell repertoires in COVID-19. Across the study: Specimens from acute and convalescent COVID-19 originated in the United States, Italy and Spain. T cells, B-cell-depleted T cells, or PBMCs provided the cDNA or gDNA that served as material.

Germline loops: CDR1 SGHRS, CDR2 YFSETQ. V shed 4 bases, J shed 5 bases, and the junction held 3 bases outside the gene matches. This CDR3 region has 15 residues. TCRdb keeps only in-frame clones here, not all; method: immunoSEQ multiplex PCR. The sample has around 500,000 clones, 80% to 90% seen once. The sequencing input was peripheral blood. The chain carries TRBV5-1 and TRBJ1-6; the match to TRBD1 covers 10 bases. This TCR was recovered from a human donor in a cohort sampled during active COVID-19. The CDR3 is CASSMGQGHNSPLHF. CDR3 DNA: TGCGCCAGCAGCATGGGACAGGGGCATAATTCACCCCTCCACTTT.